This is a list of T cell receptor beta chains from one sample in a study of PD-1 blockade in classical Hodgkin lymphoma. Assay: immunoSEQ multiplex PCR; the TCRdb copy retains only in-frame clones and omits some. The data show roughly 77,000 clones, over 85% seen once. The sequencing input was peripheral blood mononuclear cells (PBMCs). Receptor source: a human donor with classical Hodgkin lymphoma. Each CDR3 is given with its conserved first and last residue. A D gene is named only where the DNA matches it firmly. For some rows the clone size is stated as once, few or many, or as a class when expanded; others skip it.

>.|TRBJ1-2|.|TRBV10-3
CAISERGGGYGYTF
TGTGCCATCAGTGAGAGGGGGGGAGGCTATGGCTACACCTTC
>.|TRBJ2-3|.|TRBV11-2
CASSLVGIRWLDKTDTQYF
TGTGCCAGCAGCTTAGTGGGCATTCGCTGGCTGGACAAAACAGATACGCAGTATTTT
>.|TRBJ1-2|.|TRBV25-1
CASSEYGLQGPGNYGYTF
TGTGCCAGCAGTGAATATGGGTTACAGGGCCCGGGTAACTATGGCTACACCTTC
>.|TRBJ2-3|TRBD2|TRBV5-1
CASSSGLVTSTDTQYF
TGCGCCAGCAGCTCGGGACTAGTCACAAGCACAGATACGCAGTATTTT
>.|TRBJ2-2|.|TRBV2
CASSTRHTGELFF
TGTGCCAGCAGTACAAGACACACCGGGGAGCTGTTTTTT
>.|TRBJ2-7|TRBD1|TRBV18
CASSPSTGARDEQYF
TGTGCCAGCTCACCCTCGACAGGGGCGAGGGACGAGCAGTACTTC
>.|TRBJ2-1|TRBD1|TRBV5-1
CASSTQQGAWGYEQFF
TGCGCCAGCAGCACGCAACAGGGGGCTTGGGGATATGAGCAGTTCTTC
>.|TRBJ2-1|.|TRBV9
CASSVDGRDNEQFF
TGTGCCAGCAGCGTAGACGGGAGAGACAATGAGCAGTTCTTC
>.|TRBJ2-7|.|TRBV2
CASSGRSTEYEQYF
TGTGCCAGCAGTGGCCGTAGTACTGAGTACGAGCAGTACTTC
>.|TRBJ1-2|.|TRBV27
CASSLYGSNGYTF
TGTGCCAGCAGTTTATACGGGAGCAATGGCTACACCTTC
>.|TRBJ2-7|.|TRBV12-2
CASRLEEGVHEQYF
TGTGCAAGTCGCTTAGAGGAGGGTGTCCACGAGCAGTACTTC
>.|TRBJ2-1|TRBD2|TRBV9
CASSVSGLATYNEQFF
TGTGCCAGCAGCGTTTCGGGACTAGCGACCTACAATGAGCAGTTCTTC
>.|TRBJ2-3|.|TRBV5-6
CASSSVGYLPDTQYF
TGTGCCAGCAGCTCGGTGGGGTACCTACCGGATACGCAGTATTTT
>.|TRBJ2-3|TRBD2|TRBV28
CASSIGLAGVSDTQYF
TGTGCCAGCAGTATCGGACTAGCGGGAGTATCAGATACGCAGTATTTT
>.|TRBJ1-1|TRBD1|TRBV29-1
CSVRTGDGPEAFF
TGCAGCGTACGGACAGGGGATGGACCTGAAGCTTTCTTT
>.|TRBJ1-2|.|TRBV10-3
CAISDGSYGYTF
TGTGCCATCAGTGATGGGAGCTATGGCTACACCTTC
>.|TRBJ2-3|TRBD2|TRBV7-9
CASSFTLTSGVAADTQYF
TGTGCCAGCAGCTTTACCTTGACTAGCGGGGTGGCAGCAGATACGCAGTATTTT
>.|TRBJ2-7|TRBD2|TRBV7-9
CASSLTSGTPLYEQYF
TGTGCCAGCAGCTTAACTAGCGGGACACCACTTTACGAGCAGTACTTC
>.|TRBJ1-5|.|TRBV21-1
CASSIKPTVSNQPQHF
TGTGCCAGCAGCATAAAGCCAACAGTTAGCAATCAGCCCCAGCATTTT
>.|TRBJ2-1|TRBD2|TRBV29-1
CSVFPAGANEQFF
TGCAGCGTTTTTCCAGCGGGAGCCAATGAGCAGTTCTTC
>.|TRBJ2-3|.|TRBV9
CASSPQGPHTDTQYF
TGTGCCAGCAGCCCCCAGGGCCCGCACACAGATACGCAGTATTTT
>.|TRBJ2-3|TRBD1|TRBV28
CASRADRDGDTQYF
TGTGCCAGCAGGGCAGACAGGGACGGAGATACGCAGTATTTT
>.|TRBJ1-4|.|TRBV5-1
CASSWGAATNEKLFF
TGCGCCAGCAGCTGGGGGGCAGCAACTAATGAAAAACTGTTTTTT
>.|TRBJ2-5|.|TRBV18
CASSPEGTQYF
TGTGCCAGCTCACCAGAGGGGACCCAGTACTTC
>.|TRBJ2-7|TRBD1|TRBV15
CATSRGDSSYEQYF
TGTGCCACCAGCAGAGGGGACAGCTCCTACGAGCAGTACTTC
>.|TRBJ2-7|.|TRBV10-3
CAISGPNTYEQYF
TGTGCCATCAGTGGCCCCAACACCTACGAGCAGTACTTC
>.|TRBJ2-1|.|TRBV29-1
CSAIQYNEQFF
TGCAGCGCAATCCAGTACAATGAGCAGTTCTTC
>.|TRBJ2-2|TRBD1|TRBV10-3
CAISESRQGNTGELFF
TGTGCCATCAGTGAGTCTCGACAGGGGAACACCGGGGAGCTGTTTTTT
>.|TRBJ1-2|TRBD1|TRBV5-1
CASRRDSLNGYTF
TGCGCCAGCAGGAGGGACAGTTTGAATGGCTACACCTTC
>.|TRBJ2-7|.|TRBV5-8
CASREGPDEQYF
TGTGCCAGCAGAGAAGGACCTGACGAGCAGTACTTC
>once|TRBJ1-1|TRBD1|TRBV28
CATNPGGRATEAFF
TGTGCCACCAACCCAGGGGGGAGGGCCACTGAAGCTTTCTTT
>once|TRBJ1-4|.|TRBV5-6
CASSLGPGEGEKLFF
TGTGCCAGCAGCTTGGGACCCGGGGAGGGGGAAAAACTGTTTTTT
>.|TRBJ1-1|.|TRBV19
CASSIVSLSNTEAFF
TGTGCCAGTAGTATAGTCTCCCTTTCGAACACTGAAGCTTTCTTT
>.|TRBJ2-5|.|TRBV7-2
CASSPGGPGMKTQYF
TGTGCCAGCAGCCCGGGCGGGCCAGGGATGAAGACCCAGTACTTC
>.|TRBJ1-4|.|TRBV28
CASSLSKRVEKLFF
TGTGCCAGCAGTTTATCGAAAAGGGTTGAAAAACTGTTTTTT
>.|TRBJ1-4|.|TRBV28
CASSAFGIATNEKLFF
TGTGCCAGCAGTGCGTTTGGGATAGCAACTAATGAAAAACTGTTTTTT
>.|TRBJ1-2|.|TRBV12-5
CASGPRVGQGAVYRGYTF
TGTGCTAGTGGTCCTCGCGTAGGGCAGGGAGCGGTTTATCGTGGCTACACCTTC
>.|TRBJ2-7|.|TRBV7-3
CASSPRTKLTYEQYF
TGTGCCAGCAGCCCCCGGACGAAACTCACCTACGAGCAGTACTTC
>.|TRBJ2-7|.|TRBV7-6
CASSSQTGSPYEQYF
TGTGCCAGCAGCTCTCAGACCGGGAGCCCCTACGAGCAGTACTTC
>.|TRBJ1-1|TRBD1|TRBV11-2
CASSPDRAEAFF
TGTGCCAGCAGCCCAGACAGGGCTGAAGCTTTCTTT
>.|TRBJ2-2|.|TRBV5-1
CASSSGASNTGELFF
TGCGCCAGCAGCTCCGGGGCCTCGAACACCGGGGAGCTGTTTTTT
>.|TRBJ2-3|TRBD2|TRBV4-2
CASSLSGGAGDTQYF
TGTGCCAGCAGCCTTAGCGGGGGGGCGGGAGATACGCAGTATTTT
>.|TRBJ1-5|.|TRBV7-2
CASSLVGTGNQPQHF
TGTGCCAGCAGCTTAGTCGGAACAGGGAATCAGCCCCAGCATTTT
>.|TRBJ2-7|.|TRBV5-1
CASSTGTDYEQYF
TGCGCCAGCAGCACCGGGACTGATTACGAGCAGTACTTC
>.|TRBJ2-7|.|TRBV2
CASSLGILEQYF
TGTGCCAGCAGCCTAGGGATCTTGGAGCAGTACTTC
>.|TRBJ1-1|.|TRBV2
CASSDSGRGGRAFF
TGTGCCAGCAGTGATTCGGGGCGCGGGGGTCGAGCTTTCTTT
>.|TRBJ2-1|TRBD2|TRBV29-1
CSGERGGNEQFF
TGCAGCGGGGAGCGGGGGGGAAATGAGCAGTTCTTC
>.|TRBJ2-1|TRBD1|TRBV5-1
CASRARVTGSYNEQFF
TGCGCCAGCCGTGCTCGAGTGACAGGGTCCTACAATGAGCAGTTCTTC
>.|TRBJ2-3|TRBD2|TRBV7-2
CASSLGSSGTGGDTQYF
TGTGCCAGCAGCTTAGGCTCTAGCGGGACTGGGGGAGATACGCAGTATTTT
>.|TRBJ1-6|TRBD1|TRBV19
CASSLSGTANNSPLHF
TGTGCCAGTAGTTTATCCGGGACAGCGAATAATTCACCCCTCCACTTT
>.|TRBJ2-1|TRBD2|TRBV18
CASSPPAGGSYNEQFF
TGTGCCAGCTCACCACCGGCGGGAGGGTCCTACAATGAGCAGTTCTTC
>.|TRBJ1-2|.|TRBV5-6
CASSVGGRSGYTF
TGTGCCAGCAGCGTTGGGGGGCGCTCTGGCTACACCTTC
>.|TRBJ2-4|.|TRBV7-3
CASSLNPIDIQYF
TGTGCCAGCAGCTTAAACCCGATTGACATTCAGTACTTC
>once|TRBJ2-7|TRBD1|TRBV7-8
CASRSGGTGSEQYF
TGTGCCAGCAGGTCAGGGGGCACAGGCTCCGAGCAGTACTTC
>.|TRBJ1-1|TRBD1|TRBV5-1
CASSNWDRGDTEAFF
TGCGCCAGCAGCAATTGGGACAGGGGGGACACTGAAGCTTTCTTT
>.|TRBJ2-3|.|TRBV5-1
CASSSGPVEDTQYF
TGCGCCAGCAGCTCTGGACCCGTTGAAGATACGCAGTATTTT
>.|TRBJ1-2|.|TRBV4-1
CASSQVGDGGYGYTF
TGCGCCAGCAGCCAAGTCGGTGACGGGGGTTATGGCTACACCTTC
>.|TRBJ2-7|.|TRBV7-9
CASSPQGFRSEQYF
TGTGCCAGCAGCCCGCAGGGATTCCGTTCCGAGCAGTACTTC
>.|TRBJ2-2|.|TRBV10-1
CASMDSQGRTGELFF
TGCGCCAGCATGGACTCACAGGGAAGGACCGGGGAGCTGTTTTTT
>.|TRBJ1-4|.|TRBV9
CASSVGGQIATNEKLFF
TGTGCCAGCAGCGTAGGAGGACAAATTGCAACTAATGAAAAACTGTTTTTT